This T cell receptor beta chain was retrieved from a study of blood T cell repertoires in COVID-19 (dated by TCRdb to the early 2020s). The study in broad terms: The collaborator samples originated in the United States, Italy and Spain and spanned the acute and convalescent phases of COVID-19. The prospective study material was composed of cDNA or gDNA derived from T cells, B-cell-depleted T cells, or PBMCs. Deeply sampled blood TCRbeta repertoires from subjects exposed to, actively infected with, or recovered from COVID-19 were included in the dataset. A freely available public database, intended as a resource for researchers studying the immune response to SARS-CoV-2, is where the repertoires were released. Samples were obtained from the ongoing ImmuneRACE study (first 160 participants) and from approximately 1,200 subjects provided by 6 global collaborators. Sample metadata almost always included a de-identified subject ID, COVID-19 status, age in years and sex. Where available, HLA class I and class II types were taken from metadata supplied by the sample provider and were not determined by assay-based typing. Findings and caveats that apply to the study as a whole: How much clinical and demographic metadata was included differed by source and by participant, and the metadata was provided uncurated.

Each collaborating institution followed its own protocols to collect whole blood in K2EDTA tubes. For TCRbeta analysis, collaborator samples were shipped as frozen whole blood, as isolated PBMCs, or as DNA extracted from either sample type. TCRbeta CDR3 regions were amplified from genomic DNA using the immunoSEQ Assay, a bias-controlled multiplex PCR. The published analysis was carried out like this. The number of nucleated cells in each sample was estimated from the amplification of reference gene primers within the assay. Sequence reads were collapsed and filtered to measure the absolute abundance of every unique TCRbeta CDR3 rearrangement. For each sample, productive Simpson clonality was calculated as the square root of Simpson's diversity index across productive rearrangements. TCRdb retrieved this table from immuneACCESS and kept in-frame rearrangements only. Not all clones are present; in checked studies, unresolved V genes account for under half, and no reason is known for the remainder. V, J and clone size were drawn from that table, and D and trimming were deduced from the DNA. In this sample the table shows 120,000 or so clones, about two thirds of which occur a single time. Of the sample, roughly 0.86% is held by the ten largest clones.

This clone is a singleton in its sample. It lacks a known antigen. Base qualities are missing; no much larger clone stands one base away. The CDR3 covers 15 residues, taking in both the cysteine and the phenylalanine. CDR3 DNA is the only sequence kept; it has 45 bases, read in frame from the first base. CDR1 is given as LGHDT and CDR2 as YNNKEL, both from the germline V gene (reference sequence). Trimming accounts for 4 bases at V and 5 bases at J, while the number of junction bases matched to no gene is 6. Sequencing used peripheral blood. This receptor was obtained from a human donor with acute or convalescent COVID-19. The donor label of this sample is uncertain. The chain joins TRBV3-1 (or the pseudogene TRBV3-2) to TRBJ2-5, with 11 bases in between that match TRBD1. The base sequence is TGTGCCAGCAGCCCGGACAGGGGGCCAGGGGAGACCCAGTACTTC. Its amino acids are CASSPDRGPGETQYF.